What follows are 3 T cell receptor beta chains derived from one specimen sequenced in a study of beta chain features in type 1 diabetes. Investigators reverse transcribed all isolated RNA, so they sequenced expressed TCRB transcripts. Some clones are missing from TCRdb's copy, which holds only in-frame ones; the method was immunoSEQ multiplex PCR. The table lists 900,000 or so clones, roughly a sixth of them singletons. Sequencing input: naive CD4+ T cells from blood. These receptor sequences come from a woman between 18 and 29 years old in good health.

V is TRBV15 and J is TRBJ2-1; no reliable D call. Germline CDR1 and CDR2: LNHNV and YYDKDF (reference sequence). Trimming removed 0 bases from V and 2 bases from J, with 5 bases in between. CDR3 length: 14 residues. DNA of the CDR3: TGTGCCACCAGCAGAGATTACACCTACAATGAGCAGTTCTTC. It encodes CATSRDYTYNEQFF. Full variable domain (remainder filled in from reference TRBV15 and TRBJ2-1): DAMVIQNPRYQVTQFGKPVTLSCSQTLNHNVMYWYQQKSSQAPKLLFHYYDKDFNNEADTPDNFQSRRPNTSFCFLDIRSPGLGDTAMYLCATSRDYTYNEQFFGPGTRLTVL.

This clone has only a few counts. J is TRBJ2-3 and V is TRBV14, with 7 nucleotides matching TRBD1. The CDR3 has 14 amino acids. CDR1 and CDR2 (germline): SGHDN, FVKESK. V shed 3 bases and J 3 bases; nucleotides not matched to a gene: 3. This CDR3 reads CASSHRQGTDTQYF. For the CDR3, the DNA is TGTGCCAGCAGCCACCGACAGGGTACAGATACGCAGTATTTT.

This clone has just a few counts. The V call is TRBV6-1, the J call TRBJ2-7; D may be TRBD1 or TRBD2 (5 bases each). The CDR3 consists of 13 residues. CDR1 MNHNS and CDR2 SASEGT come from the germline V gene. Trimming left V 6 bases short and J 4 bases short, with 13 bases between. CDR3 DNA: TGTGCCAGCAGCGAATATTGGGGGTACGAGCAGTACTTC. Translated, it gives CASSEYWGYEQYF.